This T cell receptor beta chain was observed in a study of cytomegalovirus exposure and HLA in healthy donors. Comments on this clone: The antigen is not known.

The assay was immunoSEQ multiplex PCR, and TCRdb's table has in-frame clones only and misses some. The data contain some 210,000 clones, 80% to 90% of them singletons. Study-wide findings and caveats: Diagnosis of cytomegalovirus status made by the classifier reportedly showed high specificity and sensitivity.

V lost 7 bases to trimming and J lost 11 bases; unmatched junction nucleotides: 15. The CDR3 contains 16 residues. Per the germline V gene, CDR1 is LNHDA and CDR2 is SQIVND (reference sequence). The sequence was obtained from a woman between 18 and 29 years old in good health and CMV-seropositive. The chain couples TRBV19 to TRBJ2-1, with 12 bases lining up with TRBD2. Sequenced input: PBMCs. DNA for the CDR3: TGTGCCAGTACTTCGCTGGGGCTAGCGGGAGGGATCCAGCAGTTCTTC. As protein: CASTSLGLAGGIQQFF.